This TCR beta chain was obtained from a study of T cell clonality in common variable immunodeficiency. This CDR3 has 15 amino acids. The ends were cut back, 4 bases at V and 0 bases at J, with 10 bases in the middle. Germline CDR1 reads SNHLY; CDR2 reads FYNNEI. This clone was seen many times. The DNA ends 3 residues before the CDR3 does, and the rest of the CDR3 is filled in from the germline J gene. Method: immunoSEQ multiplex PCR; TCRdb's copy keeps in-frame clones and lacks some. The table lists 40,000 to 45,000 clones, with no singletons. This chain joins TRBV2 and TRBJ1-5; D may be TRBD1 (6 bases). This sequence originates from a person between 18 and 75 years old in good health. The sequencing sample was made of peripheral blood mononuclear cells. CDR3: CASSARGVSNQPQHF. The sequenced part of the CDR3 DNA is TGTGCCAGCAGTGCCAGGGGCGTTAGCAATCAGCCC.